A selection of T cell receptor beta chains follows, all from one sample in a study of CD8 T cells in ankylosing spondylitis. One entry per CDR3 protein, called by TCRdb with MiXCR from the 5' RACE reads. The repertoire has some 240,000 distinct CDR3 sequences, 7.3% of them found once; the top ten carry 11% to 15%. The sequencing input was blood, either unsorted or a sorted T cell fraction (not recorded which). The origin of the receptors is a male donor with ankylosing spondylitis. Both conserved end residues are trimmed from each CDR3. The order of the fields is CDR3 protein, V gene.

CDR3aa: ASSLWAERGLETQY
v_gene: TRBV27

CDR3aa: ARGQGGTDTQY
v_gene: TRBV23-1

CDR3aa: SARPQQIAKNIQY
v_gene: TRBV20-1

CDR3aa: ASSSGQGSFYEQY
v_gene: TRBV6-1

CDR3aa: ASSVGSWDVQY
v_gene: TRBV9

CDR3aa: ASKQLRRLAGGLVTGELF
v_gene: TRBV11-1

CDR3aa: ASSPRVMASYEQY
v_gene: TRBV18

CDR3aa: ASSPTEDYGYT
v_gene: TRBV27

CDR3aa: ASRPPQGSYEQY
v_gene: TRBV28

CDR3aa: ASSYVSLGEQY
v_gene: TRBV6-6

CDR3aa: SVVSMGVEGYT
v_gene: TRBV29-1

CDR3aa: ASRGGDYEQY
v_gene: TRBV5-1

CDR3aa: ASTSWGRGNEQF
v_gene: TRBV28

CDR3aa: ASSFGRGNSPLH
v_gene: TRBV12-3/TRBV12-4

CDR3aa: ASSQDWQNSYNEQF
v_gene: TRBV4-3

CDR3aa: ASSFEPLGAEAF
v_gene: TRBV28

CDR3aa: ASRLSVSTNEKLF
v_gene: TRBV12-3/TRBV12-4

CDR3aa: SARDPLDTGELF
v_gene: TRBV20-1

CDR3aa: ASSYSRNGQNGYT
v_gene: TRBV6-5

CDR3aa: ASSPVWISSYNEQF
v_gene: TRBV4-3

CDR3aa: ASSEASGGTYTQY
v_gene: TRBV6-4

CDR3aa: SARPNREYNNEQF
v_gene: TRBV20-1

CDR3aa: ASSDSPSGTYNEQF
v_gene: TRBV6-4

CDR3aa: ASSLSVASGHNEQF
v_gene: TRBV27

CDR3aa: ASSWGLAGRTGELF
v_gene: TRBV5-1

CDR3aa: ASSPTSRENTDTQY
v_gene: TRBV27

CDR3aa: ASSLVLAGIYNEQF
v_gene: TRBV7-9

CDR3aa: ASSLGIGRRVYNEQF
v_gene: TRBV7-6

CDR3aa: ASSSKPGSSESSTDTQY
v_gene: TRBV11-1

CDR3aa: SAPKWDIQTTSGNTIY
v_gene: TRBV20-1

CDR3aa: SARSFGSYEQY
v_gene: TRBV20-1